The entry below describes one T cell receptor beta chain. The antigen is unknown. CDR1 is SGHRS, CDR2 YFSETQ, per germline. Trimming stripped 4 bases from V and 5 bases from J, with 10 bases between. The CDR3 consists of 12 residues. 60 Vbeta and 13 Jbeta primers were used in PCR. The data were produced by immunoSEQ multiplex PCR, yet TCRdb's version contains in-frame clones alone and is incomplete. Among about 140,000 clones listed, approximately 80% were seen once. The data derive from a study of cytomegalovirus exposure and HLA in healthy donors. Regarding the study as a whole: Apart from CMV serostatus, no immune exposure information was available.

Sequencing input: PBMCs. V usage is TRBV5-1 and J usage is TRBJ2-7; the D gene is possibly TRBD1 (5 bases). This TCR was sampled from a woman aged 40 to 49 in good health and CMV-seronegative. The CDR3 sequence is CASSEQGDEQYF. As DNA, the CDR3 is TGCGCCAGCAGCGAGCAGGGTGACGAGCAGTACTTC.